This T cell receptor beta chain was observed in a study of blood T cell repertoires in COVID-19. The data were produced by immunoSEQ multiplex PCR, yet TCRdb's version contains in-frame clones alone and is incomplete. The table shows fewer than 400,000 clones, with more than 85% occurring only once. The germline CDR1 and CDR2 sequences are MDHEN and SYDVKM. The CDR3 spans 13 residues. V was clipped by 8 bases and J by 2 bases; unmatched bases: 5. This clonotype originated in a woman in her 30s who had recovered from COVID-19. Specimen: PBMCs or T cells enriched from blood (not recorded which). The chain carries TRBV28 and TRBJ2-5, with 7 nucleotides matching TRBD1. The chain's CDR3 is CASLDRWQETQYF. The DNA of the CDR3 is TGTGCCAGCTTGGACAGGTGGCAAGAGACCCAGTACTTC.